The next 9 T cell receptor delta chains were all read from a single sample in a study of gamma-delta T cells after stem cell transplantation. TCRdb re-analyzed the RT-PCR reads via CATT. There are approximately 1,400 delta-chain clones in the sample; roughly 6.2% occur only once, and roughly 22% lies in the top ten. Sequenced: gamma-delta T cells. The receptors derive from a human donor. It is not recorded whose cells these are; they may come from a transplant donor.

This clone is deemed large. Distinct nucleotide sequences in the sample also encode this CDR3. This sequence joins TRDV2 and TRDJ2; 7 nucleotides align to TRDD3. Germline lookup yields CDR1 GEAIGNYY and CDR2 EKD. This CDR3 has 16 residues. V shed 2 bases and J 4 bases; nucleotides not matched to a gene: 9. For the CDR3, the DNA is TGTGCCTGTGACATACTGGGGATGGAGACGACAGCACAACTCTTCTTT. Translated, it gives CACDILGMETTAQLFF.

In its sample, this clone ranks as medium-sized (0.01 to 0.1%). This clone may be a read error of a much larger clone one base away. V and J are TRDV2 and TRDJ1; TRDD3 matches at 8 bases. The CDR3 runs 17 residues. Germline CDR1 GEAIGNYY, CDR2 EKD. The CDR3 DNA sequence: TGTGCCTGTGACCCTGTGCTGGGGGAAGATTTCACCAATAAACTCATCTTT. This sequence encodes CACDPVLGEDFTNKLIF.

Turning to this clone: TCRdb's listed protein matches a much larger clone and diverges from this DNA's translation at residue 5, likely through a read error; the protein shown comes from the DNA. V usage is TRDV2 and J usage is TRDJ3; 12 bases are a match to TRDD3. The V gene end was trimmed by 3 bases and the J gene end by 0 bases; junction bases not matched to a gene: 11. This CDR3 has 21 residues. Germline assignment: CDR1 GEAIGNYY and CDR2 EKD. DNA for the CDR3: TGTGCCTGTGACGCTATCAGTACTGGGGGATACAGCTCCTGGGACACCCGACAGATGTTTTTC. Protein product: CACDAISTGGYSSWDTRQMFF.

Turning to this clone: TCRdb pairs this DNA with a much larger clone's protein that differs at residue 12, likely a read error; the protein shown was translated from the DNA. The gene calls are TRDV2 and TRDJ1, with 13 positions matching TRDD3. This CDR3 is built from 22 residues. Germline CDR1 reads GEAIGNYY; CDR2 reads EKD. V trimming: 0 bases; J trimming: 10 bases; junction bases outside the gene matches: 28. DNA for the CDR3: TGTGCCTGTGACACCGTGTTATCCTTCCGAGACCGACCTACTGGGGGATACGAAGGACTCATCTTT. It codes for CACDTVLSFRDRPTGGYEGLIF.

Concerning this clone: A far more abundant clone sits one base away, making this likely a read error. The same CDR3 can be traced to other DNA sequences in this sample. The chain employs TRDV2 and TRDJ1, with TRDD3 matching over 10 bases. V gave up 1 base and J gave up 11 bases; unmatched junction bases: 12. The germline CDR1 and CDR2 sequences are GEAIGNYY and EKD. The CDR3 spans 15 residues. DNA of the CDR3: TGTGCCTGTGACACGATGGGACTGGGGGATGTTGGGCTCATCTTT. Protein: CACDTMGLGDVGLIF.

This clone is labeled as hyperexpanded. This same CDR3 is encoded by further DNA sequences in the sample. This chain joins TRDV2 and TRDJ1, with 8 bases matching TRDD3. Germline CDR1 reads GEAIGNYY; CDR2 reads EKD. The trim removed 0 bases at V and 0 bases at J, leaving 5 bases unmatched. The CDR3 sequence is 16 residues long. The CDR3 DNA reads TGTGCCTGTGACACCCTGGGGGAGAAGTACACCGATAAACTCATCTTT. It is translated as CACDTLGEKYTDKLIF.

A word on this clone: With a far larger clone one base away, a read error is the likely cause. At the DNA level, this CDR3 is encoded by other sequences in the same sample as well. The CDR3 DNA reads TGTGCCTGTGACCCAACCGGGCTTCACTCCTGGGACACCCGGCAGATGTTTTTC. It codes for CACDPTGLHSWDTRQMFF. The chain links TRDV2 to TRDJ3; TRDD3 might be the D (5 bases). Germline V gene sequence: CDR1 GEAIGNYY, CDR2 EKD. The CDR3 loop spans 18 amino acids.

Within the sample, this clone is large. This sample also contains other DNA sequences that code for the same CDR3. The rearrangement uses TRDV2 and TRDJ1; perhaps TRDD3 as D (5 bases). CDR1 is GEAIGNYY, CDR2 EKD, per germline. This CDR3 spans 17 amino acids. Trimming took off 0 bases at V and 0 bases at J, with 16 bases between the two ends. Written as DNA, the CDR3 is TGTGCCTGTGACACCGTGGGCGGTACTGGACACACCGATAAACTCATCTTT. Its protein product is CACDTVGGTGHTDKLIF.

Only a few counts were recorded for this clone. The translation of this DNA and the TCRdb protein of a much larger clone differ at residue 9, probably owing to a read error; the protein shown here is translated from the DNA. V gene TRDV2 combines with J gene TRDJ1, with 8 positions matching TRDD3. This CDR3 has 20 amino acids. Germline V gene data show CDR1 as GEAIGNYY and CDR2 as EKD. With V trimmed by 3 bases and J by 0 bases, 20 bases remained unmatched. The CDR3 sequence: CACDPLPVALGVTYTDKLIF. For the CDR3, the DNA is TGTGCCTGTGACCCTCTTCCGGTCGCACTGGGGGTCACGTACACCGATAAACTCATCTTT.